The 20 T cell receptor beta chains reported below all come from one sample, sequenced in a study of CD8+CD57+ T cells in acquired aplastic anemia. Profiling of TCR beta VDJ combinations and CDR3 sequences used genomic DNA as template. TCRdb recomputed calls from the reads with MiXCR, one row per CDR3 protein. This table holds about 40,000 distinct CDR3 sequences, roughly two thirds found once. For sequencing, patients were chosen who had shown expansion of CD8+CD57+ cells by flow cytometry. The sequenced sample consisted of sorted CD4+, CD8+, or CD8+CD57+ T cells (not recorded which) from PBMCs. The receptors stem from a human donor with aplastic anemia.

The CDR3 here is CASSITDNTEAFF. CDR3 bases: TGTGCCAGTAGTATTACCGATAACACTGAAGCTTTCTTT. The chain recombines TRBV19 with TRBJ1-1; D is ambiguous. Germline V gene sequence: CDR1 LNHDA, CDR2 SQIVND (reference sequence). V was trimmed by 3 bases and J by 2 bases, leaving 7 bases between them. The CDR3 has 13 residues.

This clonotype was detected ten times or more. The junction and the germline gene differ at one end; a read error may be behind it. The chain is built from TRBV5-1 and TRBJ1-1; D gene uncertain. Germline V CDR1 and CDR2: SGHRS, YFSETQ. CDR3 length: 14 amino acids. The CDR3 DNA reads TGCGCCAGCCGCTTCGGAGTTCCCAACACTGAAGCTTTCTTT. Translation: CASRFGVPNTEAFF.

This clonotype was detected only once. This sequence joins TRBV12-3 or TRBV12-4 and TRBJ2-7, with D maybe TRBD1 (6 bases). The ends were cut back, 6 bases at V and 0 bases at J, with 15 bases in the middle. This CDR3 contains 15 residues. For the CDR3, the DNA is TGTGCCAGCAGCCAGGGGATCCATCTCTCCTACGAGCAGTACTTC. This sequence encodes CASSQGIHLSYEQYF.

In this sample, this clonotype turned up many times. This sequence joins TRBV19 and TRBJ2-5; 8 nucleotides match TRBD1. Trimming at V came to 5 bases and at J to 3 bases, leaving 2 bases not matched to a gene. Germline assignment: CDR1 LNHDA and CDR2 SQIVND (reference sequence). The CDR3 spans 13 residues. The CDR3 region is CASSRTGKETQYF. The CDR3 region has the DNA TGTGCCAGTAGTCGGACAGGGAAAGAGACCCAGTACTTC.

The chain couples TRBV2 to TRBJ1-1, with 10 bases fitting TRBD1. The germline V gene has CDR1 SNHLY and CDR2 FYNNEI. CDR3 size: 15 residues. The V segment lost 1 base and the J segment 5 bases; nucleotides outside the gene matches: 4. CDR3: CASSEGTGGRTEAFF. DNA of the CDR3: TGTGCCAGCAGTGAAGGGACAGGGGGACGGACTGAAGCTTTCTTT.

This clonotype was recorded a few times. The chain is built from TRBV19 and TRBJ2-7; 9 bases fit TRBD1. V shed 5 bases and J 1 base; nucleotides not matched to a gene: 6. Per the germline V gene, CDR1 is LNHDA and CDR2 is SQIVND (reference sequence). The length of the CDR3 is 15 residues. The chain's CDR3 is CASSSGQGGSYEQYF. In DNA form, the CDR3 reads TGTGCCAGTAGTTCGGGACAGGGAGGATCCTACGAGCAGTACTTC.

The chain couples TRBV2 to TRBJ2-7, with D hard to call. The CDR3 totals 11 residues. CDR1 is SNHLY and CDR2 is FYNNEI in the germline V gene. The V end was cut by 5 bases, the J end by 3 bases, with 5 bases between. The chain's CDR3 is CASSYDYEQYF. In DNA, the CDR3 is TGTGCCAGCAGTTACGACTACGAGCAGTACTTC.

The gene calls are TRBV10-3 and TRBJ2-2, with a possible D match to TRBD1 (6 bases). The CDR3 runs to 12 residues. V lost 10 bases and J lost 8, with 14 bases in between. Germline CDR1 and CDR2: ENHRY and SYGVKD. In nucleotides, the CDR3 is TGTGCCACCGCAGGGGTTTCTGGGGAGCTGTTTTTT. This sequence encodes CATAGVSGELFF.

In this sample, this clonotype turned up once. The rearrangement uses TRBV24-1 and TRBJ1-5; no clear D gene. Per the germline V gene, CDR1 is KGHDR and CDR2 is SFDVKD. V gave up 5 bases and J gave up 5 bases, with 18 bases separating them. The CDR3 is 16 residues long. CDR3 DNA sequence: TGTGCCACCAGTGCGCCTCTCGGACGGCAGGATCAGCCCCAGCATTTT. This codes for CATSAPLGRQDQPQHF.

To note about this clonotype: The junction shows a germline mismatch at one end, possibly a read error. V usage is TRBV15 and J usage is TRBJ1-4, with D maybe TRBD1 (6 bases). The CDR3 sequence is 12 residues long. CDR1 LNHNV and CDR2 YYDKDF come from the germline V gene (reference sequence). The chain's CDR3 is CATGRGTEKLFF. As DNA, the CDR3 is TGTGCCACCGGCAGGGGTACCGAAAAACTGTTTTTT.

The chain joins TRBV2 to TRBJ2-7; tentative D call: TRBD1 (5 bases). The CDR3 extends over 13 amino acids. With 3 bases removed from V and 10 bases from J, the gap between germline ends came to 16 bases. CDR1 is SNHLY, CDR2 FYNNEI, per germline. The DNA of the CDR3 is TGTGCCAGCAGTGATGGGCAGGGCTTCCCTCAGTACTTC. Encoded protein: CASSDGQGFPQYF.

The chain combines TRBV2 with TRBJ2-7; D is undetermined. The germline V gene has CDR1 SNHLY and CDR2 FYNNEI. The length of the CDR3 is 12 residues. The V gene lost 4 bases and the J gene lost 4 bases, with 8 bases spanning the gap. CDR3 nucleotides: TGTGCCAGCAGTGTTGGCAGATACGAGCAGTACTTC. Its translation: CASSVGRYEQYF.

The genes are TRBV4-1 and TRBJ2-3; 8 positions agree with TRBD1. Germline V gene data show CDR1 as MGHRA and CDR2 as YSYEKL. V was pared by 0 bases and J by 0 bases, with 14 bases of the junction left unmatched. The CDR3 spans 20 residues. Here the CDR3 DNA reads TGCGCCAGCAGCCAAGATCGCAGGGGGCGCGTAGCGGCTAGCACAGATACGCAGTATTTT. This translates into CASSQDRRGRVAASTDTQYF.

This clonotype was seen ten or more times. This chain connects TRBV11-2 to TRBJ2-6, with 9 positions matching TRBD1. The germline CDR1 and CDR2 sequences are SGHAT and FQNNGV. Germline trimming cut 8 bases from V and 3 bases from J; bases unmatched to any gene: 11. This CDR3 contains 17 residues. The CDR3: CASPSPGTGNGANVLTF. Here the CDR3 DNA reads TGTGCCAGCCCTAGTCCCGGGACAGGGAATGGGGCCAACGTCCTGACTTTC.

The CDR3 coding sequence is TGCAGTGCGCCGGGACGGCTGAACACTGAAGCTTTCTTT. The encoded protein is CSAPGRLNTEAFF. The chain carries TRBV20-1 and TRBJ1-1; TRBD1 is a possible D gene (5 bases). The V end lost 6 bases, the J end lost 0 bases, and 11 bases lay between the germline ends. The CDR3 length is 13 residues. CDR1 and CDR2 (germline): DFQATT, SNEGSKA (reference sequence).

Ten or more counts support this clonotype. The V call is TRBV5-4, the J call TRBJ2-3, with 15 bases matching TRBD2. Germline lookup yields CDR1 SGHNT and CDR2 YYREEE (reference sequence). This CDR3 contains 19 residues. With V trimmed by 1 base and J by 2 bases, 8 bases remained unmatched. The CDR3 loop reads CASSLNGGLAGGTTDTQYF. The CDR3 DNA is TGTGCCAGCAGCTTGAACGGGGGACTAGCGGGGGGAACCACAGATACGCAGTATTTT.

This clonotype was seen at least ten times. The CDR3 nucleotides are TGTGCCAGCAGCCGACCGGGACTAGCGGGGGAGACTCCCTACGAGCAGTACTTC. Amino acids: CASSRPGLAGETPYEQYF. The chain joins TRBV7-2 to TRBJ2-7, with 14 bases that match TRBD2. The germline V gene encodes CDR1 SGHTA and CDR2 FQGNSA. With V trimmed by 5 bases and J by 2 bases, 11 bases remained unmatched. This CDR3 region has 18 residues.

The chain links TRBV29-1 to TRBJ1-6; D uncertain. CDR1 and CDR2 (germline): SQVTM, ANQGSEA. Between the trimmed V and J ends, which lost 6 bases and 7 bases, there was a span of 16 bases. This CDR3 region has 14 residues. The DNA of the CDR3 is TGCAGCGTGGCCGCCAGTGCTCAAAATTCACCCCTCCACTTT. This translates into CSVAASAQNSPLHF.

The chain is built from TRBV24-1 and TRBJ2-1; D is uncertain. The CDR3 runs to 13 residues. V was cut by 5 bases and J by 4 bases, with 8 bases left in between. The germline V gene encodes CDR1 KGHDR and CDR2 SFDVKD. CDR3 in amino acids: CATSAASYNEQFF. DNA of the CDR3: TGTGCCACCAGTGCAGCTAGTTACAATGAGCAGTTCTTC.

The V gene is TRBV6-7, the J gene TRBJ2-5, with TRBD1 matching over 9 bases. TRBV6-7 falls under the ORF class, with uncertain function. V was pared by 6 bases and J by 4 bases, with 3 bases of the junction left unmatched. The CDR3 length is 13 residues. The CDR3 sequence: CASRLTGGETQYF. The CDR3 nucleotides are TGTGCCAGCAGATTGACAGGGGGAGAGACCCAGTACTTC.